This section outlines one T cell receptor beta chain sequence together with its context. What it recognizes is unknown. This record belongs to a study of beta chain features in type 1 diabetes. Study-wide points: There was a moderate but significant shortening of TCRB CDR3s in all four CD4+ subsets of Type 1 diabetes patients.

CDR3 length equals 14 residues. With 3 bases removed from V and 2 bases from J, the gap between germline ends came to 9 bases. Germline V gives CDR1 WNHNN, CDR2 SYGVQD (reference sequence). Reverse transcribing all isolated RNA meant expressed TCRB transcripts were sequenced. The repertoire was sequenced with immunoSEQ multiplex PCR; TCRdb's copy has only in-frame clones and lacks some. The data hold roughly 400,000 clones, with around 13% observed a single time. Sequenced input: naive CD4+ T cells from blood. The gene calls are TRBV10-1 and TRBJ2-3; no reliable D call. This sequence was found in a man aged 25 to 40 in good health. The CDR3 here is CASSDALSTDTQYF. The CDR3 nucleotides read TGCGCCAGCAGTGATGCATTATCCACAGATACGCAGTATTTT.